This T cell receptor (beta chain) was documented in a study of cytomegalovirus exposure and HLA in healthy donors (dated by TCRdb to 2017 to 2019). For context, the study as a whole: A later analysis indicated that the 130 or so validation repertoires were generated on the platform also employed for the 670 or so repertoires of the first cohort. The study aimed to test whether cataloging public T cell receptors could reveal signatures of past pathogen exposure. A separate validation cohort of approximately 120 different subjects was used in addition to the roughly 620-subject first cohort. To predict cytomegalovirus infection status, the study combined high-throughput TCR immunosequencing, statistical association of individual TCRs with disease status, and machine learning.

The trim is 6 bases for V and 1 base for J, with a gap of 9 bases between the germline ends. The CDR3 covers 14 residues, taking in both the cysteine and the phenylalanine. Of the read, only the CDR3 DNA is kept; its 42 bases are in frame from base 1. The germline V gene yields KGHSH for CDR1 and LQKENI for CDR2. The library was prepared using the immunoSEQ multiplex PCR assay. In the original analysis: To diagnose cytomegalovirus status from the catalog of TCR beta chain sequences, a statistical classification framework was built. The table was pulled from immuneACCESS by TCRdb, which kept in-frame rearrangements only. Such tables lose some clones; where checked, under half of the loss comes from unresolved V genes, and the rest has no known cause. That table gives V, J and clone size, and the DNA gave D and trimming. For this sample there are about 340,000 clones; about nine tenths appear just once. About 0.91% of the sample rests with the top ten.

What the authors observed across the whole study: All 120 or so repertoires were used to score co-occurrence in the validation cohort in a later analysis, because that analysis had no HLA typing for the cohort. In a later analysis, TCRs clustered in the first cohort were found to also tend to co-occur in the roughly 120 validation repertoires, with approximately 95% of cluster scores above 0. In vitro tests confirmed that a few of the cytomegalovirus-associated TCR beta chains recognize cytomegalovirus antigens. The classifier was reported to diagnose cytomegalovirus status with high specificity and sensitivity in both the original and validation cohorts. The study listed 164 TCR beta chains as associated with cytomegalovirus. According to the authors, the approach could potentially be generalized to other disease states and immunological phenotypes. Most TCR sequences were seen in very few donors, while some public TCRs were found in many individuals.

Donors formed part of the validation cohort, which comprised 120 subjects and was distinct from the first cohort of 690 or so subjects. With regard to this clone: Its antigen is currently not known. Base qualities are not at hand, and no much larger clone is one base apart.

Sequenced sample: PBMCs. The TCR was taken from a woman aged 18-29 years in good health and CMV-seronegative. The chain is encoded by TRBV18 joined to TRBJ2-2; TRBD2 is perhaps the D gene, given 5 matching bases. The sequenced DNA is TGTGCCAGCTCGGGGAGCAAGAACACCGGGGAGCTGTTTTTT. It codes for CASSGSKNTGELFF. With the rest looked up from the reference TRBV18 and TRBJ2-2 genes rather than sequenced, the full variable domain is NAGVMQNPRHLVRRRGQEARLRCSPMKGHSHVYWYRQLPEEGLKFMVYLQKENIIDESGMPKERFSAEFPKEGPSILRIQQVVRGDSAAYFCASSGSKNTGELFFGEGSRLTVL.